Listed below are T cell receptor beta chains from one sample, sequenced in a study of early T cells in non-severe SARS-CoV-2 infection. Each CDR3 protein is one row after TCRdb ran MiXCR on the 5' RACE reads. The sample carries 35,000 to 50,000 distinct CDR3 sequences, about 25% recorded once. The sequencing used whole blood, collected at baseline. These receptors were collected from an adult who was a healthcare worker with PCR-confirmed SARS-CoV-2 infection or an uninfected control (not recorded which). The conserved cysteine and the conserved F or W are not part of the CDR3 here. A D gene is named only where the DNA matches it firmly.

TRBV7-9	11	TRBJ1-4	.	ASSGGLNEKLF
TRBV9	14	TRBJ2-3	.	ASSMRQASSTDTQY
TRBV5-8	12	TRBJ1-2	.	ASSLVMVNYGYT
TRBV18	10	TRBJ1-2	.	ASSSPQNGYT
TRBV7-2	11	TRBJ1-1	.	ASAFRMNTEAF
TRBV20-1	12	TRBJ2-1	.	SAPDRSSYNEQF
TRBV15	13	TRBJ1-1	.	ATSPRQVGNTEAF
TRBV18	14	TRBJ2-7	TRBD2	ASSAGTSGGRYEQY
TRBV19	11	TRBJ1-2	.	ASSSLIDYGYT
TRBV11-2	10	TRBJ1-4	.	ASSRTGEKLF
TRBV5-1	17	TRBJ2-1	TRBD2	ASSSPPGLAGGNYNEQF
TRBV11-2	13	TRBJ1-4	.	ASRHPGRTNEKLF
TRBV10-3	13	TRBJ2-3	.	AISESGHSTDTQY
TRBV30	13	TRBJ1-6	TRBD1	ACPALQGDNSPLH
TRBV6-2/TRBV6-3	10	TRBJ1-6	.	ASSEWGRTLH
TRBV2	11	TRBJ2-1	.	ASNPLPFNEQF
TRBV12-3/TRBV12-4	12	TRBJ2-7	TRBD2	ASSDSGGPYEQY
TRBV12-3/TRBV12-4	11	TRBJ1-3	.	ASSPGLGNTIY
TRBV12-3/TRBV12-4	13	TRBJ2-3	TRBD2	ASSLGLAAGDTQY
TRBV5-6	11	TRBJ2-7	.	ASSFPSSYEQY
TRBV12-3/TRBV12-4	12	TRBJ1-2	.	ASSFHRANYGYT
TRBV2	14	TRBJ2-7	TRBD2	ASSGSGGILSYEQY
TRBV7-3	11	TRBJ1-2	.	ASSLASNYGYT
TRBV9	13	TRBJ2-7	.	ASSVDGWGYYEQY
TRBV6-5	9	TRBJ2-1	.	ASSSHNEQF
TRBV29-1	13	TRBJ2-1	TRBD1	SVEVRRTGDNEQF
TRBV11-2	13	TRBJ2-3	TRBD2	ASSFTGGQGNTQY
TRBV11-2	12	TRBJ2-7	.	ASSLFQTTYEQY
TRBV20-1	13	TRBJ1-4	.	SARDSGTGDEKLF
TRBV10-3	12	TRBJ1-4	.	AISDTGFNEKLF
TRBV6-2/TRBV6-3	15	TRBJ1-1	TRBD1	ASSYWTGRKGNTEAF
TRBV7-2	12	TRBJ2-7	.	ASTRTPSSYEQY
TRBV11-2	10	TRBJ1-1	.	ASSHRGGGAF
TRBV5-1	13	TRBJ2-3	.	ASSLEEPLGDTQY
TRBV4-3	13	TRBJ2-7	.	ASSQGGRGAYEQY
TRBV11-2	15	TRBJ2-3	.	ASSSLARGAKTDTQY
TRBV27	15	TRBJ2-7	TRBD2	ASSPLPGLASGGEQY
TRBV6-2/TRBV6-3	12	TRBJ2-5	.	ASTQEGLGGTQY
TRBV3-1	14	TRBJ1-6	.	ASRGWGSSYNSPLH
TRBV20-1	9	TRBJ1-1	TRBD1	SATPDRKAF